This TCR beta chain was sequenced in a study of T-cell memory formation after mild COVID-19. The CDR3 consists of 16 residues. In TCRdb, the 5' RACE reads were re-called with MiXCR into one record per CDR3 protein. The repertoire consists of roughly 250,000 distinct CDR3 sequences, with around 15% occurring once and the leading ten covering around 3.4%. This chain connects TRBV21-1 to TRBJ2-3; TRBD1, as called in the table, went unchecked against the DNA. TRBV21-1 is a known pseudogene. Sequencing input: PBMCs or a T cell subset sorted from them (not recorded which). The source is a man aged 18-30 years who had mild COVID-19 (a few samples of this study predate the infection). Cell type and time point are not known. CDR3 nucleotides: TGTGCCAGCAGCCCTTCCTGGGGCAGATGCACAGATACGCAGTATTTT. This sequence encodes CASSPSWGRCTDTQYF.